The 18 T cell receptor beta chains reported below all come from one sample, sequenced in a study of cytomegalovirus exposure and HLA in healthy donors. The study ran its PCR with 60 Vbeta and 13 Jbeta primers. Generated by immunoSEQ multiplex PCR, the TCRdb table keeps only in-frame clones and is missing some. The table has 200,000 to 250,000 clones, 82% seen once. The sample consisted of PBMCs. These receptors were obtained from a woman aged 40 to 49 in good health and CMV-seropositive.

This clone was detected only a few times. J is TRBJ2-7 and V is TRBV4-2; a weak D match, TRBD1 (6 bases). This CDR3 has 15 residues. V lost 0 bases and J lost 4, with 13 bases in between. CDR1 and CDR2 from the germline V gene are LGHNA and YNFKEQ. CDR3 coding DNA: TGTGCCAGCAGCCAAGACAGGGGTCTTACTTACGAGCAGTACTTC. Translated: CASSQDRGLTYEQYF.

This clone was seen just once. The CDR3, as DNA: TGCGCCAGCAGCTTGGGCCCGGCGGGAGCCATGAACACTGAAGCTTTCTTT. Translating gives CASSLGPAGAMNTEAFF. The chain uses TRBV5-1 and TRBJ1-1; D ambiguous. The CDR3 contains 17 residues. The germline V gene has CDR1 SGHRS and CDR2 YFSETQ. Trimming shortened V by 0 bases and J by 0 bases, and 15 bases separated the two germline ends.

CDR3 nucleotide sequence: TGTGCCAGCAGTGAAGGGCGGGGCACAGATACGCAGTATTTT. Translating it yields CASSEGRGTDTQYF. J is TRBJ2-3 and V is TRBV2; the D gene is possibly TRBD2 (5 bases). Between the trimmed V and J ends, which lost 1 base and 1 base, there was a span of 6 bases. Germline-derived CDR1 and CDR2 are SNHLY and FYNNEI. The CDR3 runs 14 residues.

This sequence joins TRBV5-1 and TRBJ2-1; 9 nucleotides agree with TRBD1. In germline, CDR1 is SGHRS, CDR2 YFSETQ. V lost 3 bases and J lost 8; bases outside the gene matches: 9. The CDR3 contains 15 residues. As DNA, the CDR3 is TGCGCCAGCAGCTCCGGACAGGGGACGGTCGATGAGCAGTTCTTC. Protein product: CASSSGQGTVDEQFF.

This clone was seen a handful of times. V usage is TRBV15 and J usage is TRBJ1-1; D unresolved. The length of the CDR3 is 17 residues. Germline CDR1 is LNHNV and CDR2 is YYDKDF (reference sequence). Deletions cut 0 bases from V and 6 bases from J, with 20 bases between. The CDR3 region is CATSRDLSETRRAEAFF. CDR3 nucleotides: TGTGCCACCAGCAGAGATCTGTCAGAAACTAGACGCGCTGAAGCTTTCTTT.

This clone came up a few times. CDR3 DNA sequence: TGTGCCAGCAGTTACTCGGATAGGGGGATCCAGCATTTT. Protein: CASSYSDRGIQHF. V usage is TRBV6-6 and J usage is TRBJ1-5, with a possible D match to TRBD1 (6 bases). In germline, CDR1 is MNHNY, CDR2 SVGAGI (reference sequence). Trimming removed 0 bases at V and 12 bases at J, with 12 bases between. CDR3 length: 13 residues.

This clone was counted a few times. J is TRBJ1-1 and V is TRBV27; weak D call: TRBD1 (5 bases). The V gene's germline CDR1 is MNHEY and CDR2 SMNVEV (reference sequence). The V and J ends lost 4 bases and 11 bases respectively, with 26 bases between them. The CDR3 loop spans 16 amino acids. The CDR3 protein is CASSSPGGLGRGSAFF. For the CDR3, the DNA is TGTGCCAGCAGTTCGCCTGGGGGGTTGGGGAGAGGTTCGGCTTTCTTT.

The J gene is TRBJ1-1, the V gene TRBV7-9; 9 bases map to TRBD1. Germline V CDR1 and CDR2: SEHNR, FQNEAQ (reference sequence). CDR3 size: 12 residues. With 5 bases clipped from V and 7 bases from J, the junction kept 2 bases outside the gene matches. CDR3 residues: CASSRDRVEAFF. The CDR3 DNA reads TGTGCCAGCAGCCGGGACAGGGTTGAAGCTTTCTTT.

The V gene is TRBV7-9, the J gene TRBJ1-1, with D possibly matching TRBD1 (6 bases). V shed 1 base and J shed 8 bases, with 14 bases lying between them. The CDR3 has 14 residues. Germline assignment: CDR1 SEHNR and CDR2 FQNEAQ (reference sequence). CDR3 loop: CASSLGGSQGEAFF. CDR3 coding DNA: TGTGCCAGCAGCTTAGGAGGGTCCCAGGGGGAAGCTTTCTTT.

The chain carries TRBV27 and TRBJ2-2; tentative D call: TRBD1 (6 bases). The CDR3 consists of 18 residues. Trimming removed 4 bases from V and 4 bases from J, with 22 bases in between. The germline V gene has CDR1 MNHEY and CDR2 SMNVEV (reference sequence). Here the CDR3 DNA reads TGTGCCAGCAGTTATTCTCAACTGACAGGACGAGGCACCGGGGAGCTGTTTTTT. Its translation: CASSYSQLTGRGTGELFF.

The V and J genes are TRBV30 and TRBJ2-7; 10 bases are shared with TRBD1. Germline trimming cut 3 bases from V and 1 base from J; bases unmatched to any gene: 6. Germline CDR1 reads GTSNPN; CDR2 reads SVGIG (reference sequence). The length of the CDR3 is 15 residues. CDR3 DNA: TGTGCCTGGAGGACAGGGGGCGCGGGGTCCTACGAGCAGTACTTC. It codes for CAWRTGGAGSYEQYF. Using reference TRBV30 and TRBJ2-7 for the parts outside the CDR3, the full variable domain is SQTIHQWPATLVQPVGSPLSLECTVEGTSNPNLYWYRQAAGRGLQLLFYSVGIGQISSEVPQNLSASRPQDRQFILSSKKLLLSDSGFYLCAWRTGGAGSYEQYFGPGTRLTVT.

V gene TRBV7-9 combines with J gene TRBJ1-2, with TRBD1 identical over 7 bases. The germline gives CDR1 SEHNR, CDR2 FQNEAQ (reference sequence). V was clipped by 5 bases and J by 8 bases; unmatched bases: 14. The CDR3 extends over 15 amino acids. CDR3 DNA: TGTGCCAGCAGCCCCAACCCGACAGGGCAGCAAGGCTACACCTTC. It codes for CASSPNPTGQQGYTF.

This clone was detected only once. This chain joins TRBV30 and TRBJ1-3; no firm D call. The CDR3 sequence is 13 residues long. V was trimmed by 0 bases and J by 5 bases, leaving 8 bases between them. Germline values: CDR1 GTSNPN, CDR2 SVGIG (reference sequence). Written as DNA, the CDR3 is TGTGCCTGGAGTGTAAGAGGGAGAAACACCATATATTTT. This sequence encodes CAWSVRGRNTIYF. Supplemented by reference TRBV30 and TRBJ1-3, the full variable domain reads SQTIHQWPATLVQPVGSPLSLECTVEGTSNPNLYWYRQAAGRGLQLLFYSVGIGQISSEVPQNLSASRPQDRQFILSSKKLLLSDSGFYLCAWSVRGRNTIYFGEGSWLTVV.

The chain uses TRBV29-1 and TRBJ2-5; 7 bases are a match to TRBD2. The CDR3 consists of 13 residues. With 4 bases clipped from V and 5 bases from J, the junction kept 7 bases outside the gene matches. Germline V gene lookup returns CDR1 SQVTM and CDR2 ANQGSEA. Written as DNA, the CDR3 is TGCAGCGTTGTAGAAGGCGGGGGTGAGACCCAGTACTTC. It translates to CSVVEGGGETQYF. The full variable domain, in which reference TRBV29-1 and TRBJ2-5 provide the parts outside the CDR3, is SAVISQKPSRDICQRGTSLTIQCQVDSQVTMMFWYRQQPGQSLTLIATANQGSEATYESGFVIDKFPISRPNLTFSTLTVSNMSPEDSSIYLCSVVEGGGETQYFGPGTRLLVL.

J is TRBJ1-5 and V is TRBV6-6, with D hard to call. The CDR3 runs 15 residues. The V gene lost 0 bases and the J gene lost 7 bases, with 13 bases spanning the gap. Germline V gene sequence: CDR1 MNHNY, CDR2 SVGAGI (reference sequence). The CDR3 loop reads CASSYSAGSDQPQHF. The CDR3 DNA follows: TGTGCCAGCAGTTACTCGGCGGGGTCAGACCAGCCCCAGCATTTT.

This clone was recorded once. V and J are TRBV9 and TRBJ2-2, with no clear D. Trimming took 4 bases from V and 7 from J, leaving 8 bases between them. This CDR3 has 12 amino acids. CDR1 is SGDLS, CDR2 YYNGEE, per germline. CDR3 coding DNA: TGTGCCAGCAGCCCCCCGGTCGGGGAGCTGTTTTTT. It specifies CASSPPVGELFF.

The chain carries TRBV7-2 and TRBJ2-2, with 11 nucleotides matching TRBD2. J was trimmed by 6 bases and V by 1 base; bases with no gene match: 1. This CDR3 is built from 15 residues. Germline CDR1 reads SGHTA; CDR2 reads FQGNSA. Written as DNA, the CDR3 is TGTGCCAGCAGCTTAGTACTAGCGGGAGCCGGGGAGCTGTTTTTT. Its translation is CASSLVLAGAGELFF.

The chain links TRBV7-6 to TRBJ2-3; 12 positions match TRBD2. The CDR3 contains 20 residues. V trimming: 4 bases; J trimming: 5 bases; junction bases outside the gene matches: 19. Germline CDR1 reads SGHVS; CDR2 reads FNYEAQ. CDR3 loop: CASSSAPTKTSGSRRDTQYF. CDR3 coding DNA: TGTGCCAGCAGCTCAGCACCCACTAAGACTAGCGGGAGCCGCAGAGATACGCAGTATTTT.